Presented here are 30 T cell receptor beta chains from one specimen sequenced in a study of cytomegalovirus exposure and HLA in healthy donors. The PCR used 60 Vbeta and 13 Jbeta primers. Clones were read by immunoSEQ multiplex PCR, and TCRdb kept only the in-frame ones, dropping some. This table has about 100,000 clones, about four fifths appearing once. Sequenced sample: PBMCs. The receptors come from a woman aged 40 to 50 in good health and CMV-seronegative.

This chain links TRBV6-6 with TRBJ2-7; TRBD1 agrees at 9 bases. Germline V gives CDR1 MNHNY, CDR2 SVGAGI (reference sequence). The CDR3 covers 13 residues. V lost 6 bases and J lost 13; bases outside the gene matches: 13. The chain's CDR3 is CASSLSLGTGLYF. The CDR3 nucleotides read TGTGCCAGCAGCCTTTCCCTCGGGACAGGGCTATACTTC.

The V gene is TRBV30, the J gene TRBJ1-2; 8 bases agree with TRBD1. After removal of 5 bases from V and 5 bases from J, the junction contained 10 bases not matched to a gene. This CDR3 is built from 14 residues. Germline-derived CDR1 and CDR2 are GTSNPN and SVGIG (reference sequence). The CDR3, as DNA: TGTGCCTGGGACAGGGGACGGGGGCTATATGGCTACACCTTC. Encoded protein: CAWDRGRGLYGYTF. Supplemented by reference TRBV30 and TRBJ1-2, the full variable domain reads SQTIHQWPATLVQPVGSPLSLECTVEGTSNPNLYWYRQAAGRGLQLLFYSVGIGQISSEVPQNLSASRPQDRQFILSSKKLLLSDSGFYLCAWDRGRGLYGYTFGSGTRLTVV.

On this clone itself: Compared with germline, one end of the junction differs, possibly owing to a read error. The V gene is TRBV7-9, the J gene TRBJ2-4; the match to TRBD1 covers 9 bases. Germline V lookup: CDR1 SEHNR, CDR2 FQNEAQ (reference sequence). This CDR3 is built from 15 residues. This CDR3 is CSSSSGQGSQNIQYF. CDR3 nucleotides: TGTTCCAGCAGCTCGGGACAGGGTTCCCAAAACATTCAGTACTTC.

This chain uses TRBV7-2 with TRBJ2-3; D possibly corresponds to TRBD2 (6 bases). The CDR3 is 15 residues long. Germline lookup yields CDR1 SGHTA and CDR2 FQGNSA. Trimming took off 1 base at V and 3 bases at J, with 11 bases between the two ends. The CDR3 nucleotides are TGTGCCAGCAGCTTAGGAGGGGAGGAAACAGATACGCAGTATTTT. It is translated as CASSLGGEETDTQYF.

The gene calls are TRBV29-1 and TRBJ1-4; TRBD1 might be the D (5 bases). The CDR3 length is 14 residues. From germline, CDR1 is SQVTM and CDR2 ANQGSEA. Trimming removed 3 bases at V and 4 bases at J, with 12 bases between. CDR3: CSVDVAGLNEKLFF. As DNA, the CDR3 is TGCAGCGTTGACGTGGCAGGGCTTAATGAAAAACTGTTTTTT.

A word on this clone: A junction end diverges from the germline sequence, so it may reflect a read error. The chain is built from TRBV28 and TRBJ1-5; possibly TRBD1 for D (6 bases). The CDR3 is 15 amino acids. Germline CDR1 is MDHEN and CDR2 is SYDVKM. The CDR3 DNA reads as TGTGCCTGCAGGGGTCGGCAGCGTAGCAATCAGCCCCAGCATTTT. It is translated as CACRGRQRSNQPQHF.

This clone appeared once. This CDR3 is also generated by other DNA sequences in the sample. This chain joins TRBV30 and TRBJ2-7, with 11 nucleotides matching TRBD1. The V and J ends lost 0 bases and 4 bases, in that order; junction bases with no gene match: 2. CDR3 length: 14 residues. CDR1 and CDR2 from the germline V gene are GTSNPN and SVGIG (reference sequence). The CDR3 is CAWSVGQGAYEQYF. The CDR3 DNA reads as TGTGCCTGGAGTGTTGGACAGGGGGCTTACGAGCAGTACTTC.

V gene TRBV10-3 combines with J gene TRBJ1-1, with D tentatively TRBD1 (5 bases). The germline V gene has CDR1 ENHRY and CDR2 SYGVKD. This CDR3 spans 15 amino acids. V was pared by 1 base and J by 8 bases, with 17 bases between. The CDR3 is CAISEYTPFDSEAFF. CDR3 DNA: TGTGCCATCAGTGAGTATACCCCCTTTGACAGCGAAGCTTTCTTT.

V and J are TRBV19 and TRBJ1-1; no clear D. Germline lookup yields CDR1 LNHDA and CDR2 SQIVND (reference sequence). This CDR3 is 15 amino acids long. V was pared by 6 bases and J by 1 base, with 15 bases between. The CDR3 here is CASRAPGTKNTEAFF. In nucleotides, the CDR3 is TGTGCCAGTAGGGCCCCGGGAACCAAGAACACTGAAGCTTTCTTT.

The rearrangement uses TRBV10-3 and TRBJ1-1; D is ambiguous. With 6 bases removed from V and 4 bases from J, the gap between germline ends came to 12 bases. Germline-derived CDR1 and CDR2 are ENHRY and SYGVKD. The CDR3 spans 13 residues. CDR3 amino acids: CAIRALNPTEAFF. The CDR3 bases are TGTGCCATCAGGGCCCTGAACCCCACTGAAGCTTTCTTT.

This sequence joins TRBV10-3 and TRBJ2-1, with D perhaps matching TRBD2 (6 bases). Trimming took off 3 bases at V and 0 bases at J, with 15 bases between the two ends. CDR3 length: 17 amino acids. Germline loops: CDR1 ENHRY, CDR2 SYGVKD. The CDR3 spells CAISEEVAGSSYNEQFF. The CDR3 nucleotides read TGTGCCATCAGTGAAGAGGTCGCGGGGAGCTCCTACAATGAGCAGTTCTTC.

Only a few counts were recorded for this clone. The rearrangement joins TRBV5-1 to TRBJ2-7, with 10 bases aligning to TRBD2. The CDR3 has 15 residues. V lost 0 bases, J lost 3 bases, and 3 bases stayed unmatched. Germline CDR1 is SGHRS and CDR2 is YFSETQ. Here the CDR3 reads CASSLATSGLYEQYF. CDR3 sequence (DNA): TGCGCCAGCAGCTTGGCGACTAGCGGGCTCTACGAGCAGTACTTC.

V usage is TRBV6-5 and J usage is TRBJ2-2; no clear D. Germline V gives CDR1 MNHEY, CDR2 SVGAGI. The CDR3 runs 11 residues. Trimming removed 6 bases at V and 9 bases at J, with 8 bases between. DNA for the CDR3: TGTGCCAGCAGGCTAGACCGGGAGCTGTTTTTT. The encoded protein is CASRLDRELFF.

This chain links TRBV19 with TRBJ2-5; maybe TRBD1 (5 bases). CDR1 is LNHDA and CDR2 is SQIVND in the germline V gene (reference sequence). This CDR3 region has 14 residues. Trimming took off 5 bases at V and 2 bases at J, with 12 bases between the two ends. CDR3 loop: CASSPGPYQETQYF. CDR3 in DNA: TGTGCCAGTAGTCCAGGGCCTTATCAAGAGACCCAGTACTTC. Looking up the rest from reference TRBV19 and TRBJ2-5 gives the full variable domain: DGGITQSPKYLFRKEGQNVTLSCEQNLNHDAMYWYRQDPGQGLRLIYYSQIVNDFQKGDIAEGYSVSREKKESFPLTVTSAQKNPTAFYLCASSPGPYQETQYFGPGTRLLVL.

This chain uses TRBV7-2 with TRBJ2-7, with 9 bases identical to TRBD2. This CDR3 spans 16 amino acids. Germline V CDR1 and CDR2: SGHTA, FQGNSA. J lost 2 bases, V lost 1 base, and 6 bases had no gene match. The CDR3 sequence: CASSLEPSGIAYEQYF. The CDR3 region has the DNA TGTGCCAGCAGCTTAGAGCCTAGCGGGATCGCCTACGAGCAGTACTTC.

V usage is TRBV6-1 and J usage is TRBJ2-3, with TRBD2 matching over 7 bases. CDR3 length equals 14 residues. Per germline, CDR1 MNHNS and CDR2 SASEGT. V was clipped by 6 bases and J by 4 bases; unmatched bases: 7. The chain's CDR3 is CASSSGGGSDTQYF. CDR3 DNA sequence: TGTGCCAGCAGCAGTGGGGGGGGATCAGATACGCAGTATTTT.

This sequence joins TRBV20-1 and TRBJ2-7, with a weak D call TRBD2 (5 bases). Deletions cut 6 bases from V and 1 base from J, with 7 bases between. Germline CDR1 reads DFQATT; CDR2 reads SNEGSKA (reference sequence). The CDR3 contains 11 residues. The CDR3 DNA is TGCAGTGCGGAGCGGTCCTACGAGCAGTACTTC. Amino acid sequence: CSAERSYEQYF.

The J gene is TRBJ2-3, the V gene TRBV4-1; D remains ambiguous. In germline, CDR1 is MGHRA, CDR2 YSYEKL. The V end was cut by 0 bases, the J end by 1 base, with 17 bases between. CDR3 length equals 18 residues. The chain's CDR3 is CASSQDAARSLGTDTQYF. CDR3 in DNA: TGCGCCAGCAGCCAAGATGCCGCGAGGTCCCTGGGCACAGATACGCAGTATTTT.

This clone was picked up one time. This chain uses TRBV5-4 with TRBJ2-2, with TRBD1 matching over 9 bases. The CDR3 sequence is 15 residues long. J gave up 3 bases and V 4 bases, and 4 bases lay outside the gene matches. Germline CDR1 SGHNT, CDR2 YYREEE (reference sequence). The CDR3 spells CASSLWDRDTGELFF. The CDR3 coding sequence is TGTGCCAGCAGCCTCTGGGACAGGGACACCGGGGAGCTGTTTTTT.

The rearrangement uses TRBV9 and TRBJ1-4, with TRBD1 as a possible D gene (6 bases). Germline V lookup: CDR1 SGDLS, CDR2 YYNGEE. Trimming removed 3 bases from V and 8 bases from J, with 11 bases in between. The CDR3 is 13 residues long. CDR3 coding DNA: TGTGCCAGCAGCGCCTGGGACAACGAAAAACTGTTTTTT. Its translation: CASSAWDNEKLFF.

This chain links TRBV11-2 with TRBJ2-1; 7 nucleotides align to TRBD2. Germline V gene data show CDR1 as SGHAT and CDR2 as FQNNGV. Germline trimming cut 1 base from V and 3 bases from J; bases unmatched to any gene: 15. The CDR3 contains 19 residues. CDR3 nucleotides: TGTGCCAGCAGCTTAGGTCGGTCTCGATCTAGCGGCCACTACAATGAGCAGTTCTTC. It codes for CASSLGRSRSSGHYNEQFF.

J is TRBJ2-5 and V is TRBV9, with D unclear. From germline, CDR1 is SGDLS and CDR2 YYNGEE. The length of the CDR3 is 13 residues. The V and J ends lost 0 bases and 1 base respectively, with 4 bases between them. The CDR3 sequence: CASSVGAQETQYF. The CDR3 coding sequence is TGTGCCAGCAGCGTAGGCGCCCAAGAGACCCAGTACTTC.

This chain connects TRBV5-1 to TRBJ1-1; a weak D match, TRBD1 (6 bases). The CDR3 covers 12 residues. Trimming took 7 bases from V and 5 from J, leaving 12 bases between them. CDR1 is SGHRS and CDR2 is YFSETQ in the germline V gene. CDR3 coding DNA: TGCGCCAGCTCAAGGGGGGGGACTGAAGCTTTCTTT. Translating it yields CASSRGGTEAFF.

This rearrangement joins TRBV19 to TRBJ2-1; 10 nucleotides align to TRBD1. Per germline, CDR1 LNHDA and CDR2 SQIVND (reference sequence). CDR3 size: 15 residues. After removal of 6 bases from V and 3 bases from J, the junction contained 5 bases not matched to a gene. This chain's CDR3 is CASRRQGADYNEQFF. In DNA, the CDR3 is TGTGCCAGTAGGAGACAGGGGGCCGACTACAATGAGCAGTTCTTC.

This chain connects TRBV27 to TRBJ2-7, with TRBD1 matching over 7 bases. CDR3 length equals 14 residues. V shed 5 bases, J shed 2 bases, and the junction held 6 bases outside the gene matches. Germline V gene data show CDR1 as MNHEY and CDR2 as SMNVEV (reference sequence). The CDR3 loop is CASSPRDSAYEQYF. The CDR3 region has the DNA TGTGCCAGCAGTCCCCGGGACAGTGCCTACGAGCAGTACTTC.

J is TRBJ1-6 and V is TRBV7-8, with 8 bases lining up with TRBD1. Germline CDR1 reads SGHVS; CDR2 reads FQNEAQ. V lost 5 bases and J lost 5; bases outside the gene matches: 8. The CDR3 has 16 amino acids. CDR3 nucleotide sequence: TGTGCCAGCAGCCCATTAGGGACAGGAGATAATTCACCCCTCCACTTT. Amino acids: CASSPLGTGDNSPLHF.

The chain couples TRBV18 to TRBJ2-6; D is ambiguous. The CDR3 covers 16 residues. Germline V CDR1 and CDR2: KGHSH, LQKENI. V lost 1 base and J 0 bases, leaving 7 bases between the germline ends. Written as DNA, the CDR3 is TGTGCCAGCTCACCACTCGTACTCTCTGGGGCCAACGTCCTGACTTTC. Its protein product is CASSPLVLSGANVLTF.

The V call is TRBV7-9, the J call TRBJ1-2; D unresolved. Germline values: CDR1 SEHNR, CDR2 FQNEAQ (reference sequence). This CDR3 spans 11 amino acids. The V and J ends lost 10 bases and 6 bases respectively, with 12 bases between them. The DNA for the CDR3 is TGTGCCATCAACCGCCGGGATGGCTACACCTTC. Its translation is CAINRRDGYTF.

The genes are TRBV7-8 and TRBJ2-6; no clear D. The CDR3 is 15 amino acids. V was trimmed by 4 bases and J by 4 bases, leaving 11 bases between them. Germline loops: CDR1 SGHVS, CDR2 FQNEAQ. CDR3 nucleotide sequence: TGTGCCAGCAGCTCGCAGGTCGGCGGGGCCAACGTCCTGACTTTC. Residues: CASSSQVGGANVLTF. Full variable domain (missing parts from reference TRBV7-8 and TRBJ2-6): GAGVSQSPRYKVAKRGQDVALRCDPISGHVSLFWYQQALGQGPEFLTYFQNEAQLDKSGLPSDRFFAERPEGSVSTLKIQRTQQEDSAVYLCASSSQVGGANVLTFGAGSRLTVL.

This clone was picked up one time. Additional DNA sequences in this sample encode the identical CDR3. The chain combines TRBV19 with TRBJ1-1; tentatively, D is TRBD1 (5 bases). Per the germline V gene, CDR1 is LNHDA and CDR2 is SQIVND (reference sequence). V was trimmed by 2 bases and J by 2 bases, leaving 6 bases between them. CDR3 length: 13 residues. The CDR3 region is CASSITGNTEAFF. In nucleotides, the CDR3 is TGTGCCAGTAGTATAACAGGAAACACTGAAGCTTTCTTT.